This is a list of T cell receptor beta chains from one sample in a study of cytomegalovirus exposure and HLA in healthy donors. This table comes from immunoSEQ multiplex PCR, and its TCRdb copy is limited to in-frame clones, with some not included. The sample shows roughly 150,000 clones, approximately 89% of them seen only once. Sequencing was done on a sample of PBMCs. The receptor source for this set is a man aged 18-30 years in good health and CMV-seropositive. CDR3s include the opening cysteine and the closing phenylalanine or tryptophan. D genes are given only for firm matches. Where a row states a size, it is once, few, many or the class of an expanded clone; other rows omit it.

d_call	j_call	clone_size	v_call	cdr3_aa	cdr3_nt
-	TRBJ1-5	-	TRBV2	CASSYQGSNQPQHF	TGTGCCAGCAGTTACCAGGGTAGCAATCAGCCCCAGCATTTT
TRBD1	TRBJ2-7	many	TRBV11-3	CASSEGQGAYEQYF	TGTGCCAGCAGCGAGGGGCAGGGGGCCTACGAGCAGTACTTC
-	TRBJ2-1	-	TRBV4-1	CASSLGLNNEQFF	TGCGCCAGCAGCCTGGGACTTAACAATGAGCAGTTCTTC
-	TRBJ2-1	-	TRBV6-5	CASTDRLSYNEQFF	TGTGCCAGCACCGACAGGCTATCCTACAATGAGCAGTTCTTC
TRBD1	TRBJ2-7	-	TRBV19	CASSMGQVYEQYF	TGTGCCAGTAGTATGGGACAGGTCTACGAGCAGTACTTC
-	TRBJ2-1	-	TRBV7-9	CASSPASRNEQFF	TGTGCCAGCAGCCCGGCTAGCAGGAATGAGCAGTTCTTC
-	TRBJ2-2	few	TRBV4-1	CASSQLDMGWAGELFF	TGCGCCAGCAGCCAACTGGACATGGGATGGGCCGGGGAGCTGTTTTTT
TRBD1	TRBJ2-5	-	TRBV14	CASSRRTGEETQYF	TGTGCCAGCAGCCGCAGGACAGGGGAGGAGACCCAGTACTTC
-	TRBJ2-7	-	TRBV9	CASSVGIGGYYEQYF	TGTGCCAGCAGCGTAGGGATAGGGGGATACTACGAGCAGTACTTC
-	TRBJ1-5	-	TRBV28	CASSRGWYSNQPQHF	TGTGCCAGCAGTCGGGGGTGGTATAGCAATCAGCCCCAGCATTTT
-	TRBJ2-6	-	TRBV23-1	CASSHTLRTLSSGANVLTF	TGCGCCAGCAGTCATACCCTCCGGACACTTAGCTCTGGGGCCAACGTCCTGACTTTC
TRBD2	TRBJ2-5	-	TRBV30	CAWSPGTSDQETQYF	TGTGCCTGGAGCCCCGGGACTAGCGACCAAGAGACCCAGTACTTC
TRBD2	TRBJ2-7	-	TRBV11-2	CASSSPAGLAEQYF	TGTGCCAGCAGCTCCCCGGCGGGACTAGCCGAGCAGTACTTC
-	TRBJ2-7	-	TRBV18	CASSPRDTGGYEQYF	TGTGCCAGCTCACCACGGGACACTGGAGGCTACGAGCAGTACTTC
-	TRBJ2-7	-	TRBV28	CASSSGQRYEQYF	TGTGCCAGCAGCTCCGGACAAAGATACGAGCAGTACTTC
-	TRBJ1-1	-	TRBV6-1	CATLRGLYTEAFF	TGTGCCACCCTCAGAGGGTTATACACTGAAGCTTTCTTT
TRBD2	TRBJ2-1	-	TRBV2	CASRVLSGSQGSYNEQFF	TGTGCCAGCAGGGTGCTTAGCGGGAGCCAGGGCTCCTACAATGAGCAGTTCTTC
-	TRBJ2-1	-	TRBV11-2	CASSLDLVSYNEQFF	TGTGCCAGCAGCTTAGATCTCGTCTCCTACAATGAGCAGTTCTTC
-	TRBJ2-3	once	TRBV27	CASRIGPGTDTQYF	TGTGCCAGCAGAATTGGGCCGGGGACAGATACGCAGTATTTT
TRBD1	TRBJ2-7	-	TRBV19	CASSALGTGGAEQYF	TGTGCCAGTAGTGCACTCGGGACAGGGGGCGCCGAGCAGTACTTC
TRBD2	TRBJ2-3	-	TRBV6-5	CASRRAGGTDTQYF	TGTGCCAGCAGAAGAGCGGGAGGCACAGATACGCAGTATTTT
TRBD1	TRBJ1-5	-	TRBV28	CASSQTGGSNQPQHF	TGTGCCAGCAGTCAAACAGGGGGGAGCAATCAGCCCCAGCATTTT
-	TRBJ2-1	-	TRBV29-1	CSACLEWDNEQFF	TGCAGCGCTTGCCTAGAGTGGGACAATGAGCAGTTCTTC
TRBD2	TRBJ2-1	-	TRBV30	CAWCTTRTSGLNNEQFF	TGTGCCTGGTGTACAACCCGGACTAGCGGACTCAACAATGAGCAGTTCTTC
TRBD1	TRBJ1-5	-	TRBV28	CASQGGDQPQHF	TGTGCCAGCCAAGGGGGCGATCAGCCCCAGCATTTT
-	TRBJ1-2	-	TRBV29-1	CSVADSYYGYTF	TGCAGCGTAGCGGACAGTTACTATGGCTACACCTTC
TRBD2	TRBJ2-3	-	TRBV6-1	CASSEGAGGSTDTQYF	TGTGCCAGCAGTGAAGGGGCGGGAGGAAGCACAGATACGCAGTATTTT
-	TRBJ2-2	-	TRBV5-6	CASNWGGGGGELFF	TGTGCCAGCAACTGGGGGGGCGGTGGCGGGGAGCTGTTTTTT
TRBD2	TRBJ2-3	-	TRBV11-2	CASRVSGSGDTQYF	TGTGCCAGCCGCGTAAGCGGGAGTGGAGATACGCAGTATTTT
-	TRBJ2-7	-	TRBV6-1	CASVENTYEQYF	TGTGCCAGCGTCGAGAATACCTACGAGCAGTACTTC
TRBD2	TRBJ2-2	-	TRBV9	CASSESGRDTGELFF	TGTGCCAGCAGCGAAAGCGGGAGGGACACCGGGGAGCTGTTTTTT
TRBD2	TRBJ2-7	-	TRBV19	CASSMIAGDSYEQYF	TGTGCCAGTAGTATGATTGCGGGAGATAGTTACGAGCAGTACTTC
TRBD1	TRBJ1-2	-	TRBV4-2	CASSQGGQGTRGYTF	TGTGCCAGCAGCCAAGGGGGACAGGGTACCCGAGGCTACACCTTC
-	TRBJ2-1	-	TRBV5-1	CASSFQGSSYNEQFF	TGCGCCAGCAGCTTTCAGGGGAGTTCCTACAATGAGCAGTTCTTC
-	TRBJ2-1	-	TRBV6-1	CATDRLAVNEQFF	TGTGCCACCGATAGACTGGCGGTCAATGAGCAGTTCTTC
TRBD2	TRBJ2-1	-	TRBV5-1	CASSLLANSYNEQFF	TGCGCCAGCAGCTTACTAGCGAACTCCTACAATGAGCAGTTCTTC
-	TRBJ1-2	-	TRBV28	CASSWKMWGRPSF	TGTGCCAGCAGCTGGAAGATGTGGGGCAGGCCCTCCTTC
TRBD1	TRBJ1-1	once	TRBV11-3	CASSLNGGTGEFGMNTEAFF	TGTGCCAGCAGCTTAAATGGCGGGACAGGGGAATTCGGAATGAACACTGAAGCTTTCTTT
-	TRBJ2-7	-	TRBV11-3	CASSLDRYGQVVPYEQYF	TGTGCCAGCAGCTTAGATCGATACGGCCAGGTTGTCCCCTACGAGCAGTACTTC
-	TRBJ2-7	once	TRBV5-6	CASSSYSYEQYF	TGTGCCAGCAGCTCCTATTCCTACGAGCAGTACTTC
TRBD2	TRBJ2-7	once	TRBV5-1	CASSPGLAGLYEQYF	TGCGCCAGCAGCCCGGGACTAGCGGGGCTCTACGAGCAGTACTTC
-	TRBJ1-5	-	TRBV6-6	CASSYSPENQPQHF	TGTGCCAGCAGTTACTCCCCAGAAAATCAGCCCCAGCATTTT
-	TRBJ2-3	few	TRBV21-1	CASSARRTGASTDTQYF	TGTGCCAGCAGCGCCAGAAGGACAGGGGCGAGCACAGATACGCAGTATTTT
TRBD1	TRBJ2-7	-	TRBV4-1	CASSQPRDSSYEQYF	TGCGCCAGCAGCCAACCTCGGGACAGCTCCTACGAGCAGTACTTC
TRBD2	TRBJ2-1	-	TRBV18	CASSPGTGTSGNEQFF	TGTGCCAGCTCACCGGGAACCGGGACTAGCGGCAATGAGCAGTTCTTC
TRBD2	TRBJ2-3	-	TRBV5-1	CASSSGLAGTDTQYF	TGCGCCAGCAGCTCGGGACTAGCGGGCACAGATACGCAGTATTTT